This T cell receptor beta chain was captured by sequencing in a study of T cell repertoires in cytomegalovirus infection. TCRdb redid the calling of the reads with MiXCR, one entry per CDR3 protein. There are some 180,000 distinct CDR3 sequences in the sample; 8.5% to 10% occur only once, and about 4.2% lies in the top ten. This clonotype was found many times. Germline CDR1 and CDR2: SGHTA and FQGNSA. Trimming removed 0 bases from V and 6 bases from J, with 15 bases in between. This CDR3 is built from 16 residues. The sample consisted of PBMCs. The TCR sequence derives from a human donor in good health (CMV status not recorded). Some clones in this sample may be carry-over from other donors' samples. The chain is built from TRBV7-2 and TRBJ1-5; D is possibly TRBD1 (5 bases). The CDR3 here is CASSLAGQVGAQPQHF. The CDR3 DNA reads as TGTGCCAGCAGCTTAGCGGGGCAGGTGGGAGCTCAGCCCCAGCATTTT.